The entry below describes one T cell receptor beta chain. As yet, its antigen is unknown. The source of the sample is a study of cytomegalovirus exposure and HLA in healthy donors. Vbeta (60) and Jbeta (13) primers were used in the PCR. The table came from immunoSEQ multiplex PCR; TCRdb's copy has only in-frame clones and leaves some out. The table includes more than 150,000 clones, about four fifths detected once. General study points: Researchers reported in a later analysis that a missense DCLRE1C variant was tied to TCR beta V- and J-gene trimming. Information on immune exposure was restricted to one variable (CMV serostatus).

The source material was PBMCs. The receptor was isolated from a woman in her twenties or thirties in good health and CMV-seronegative.

CDR3: CASRSLAGGQTRTGELFF. The CDR3 DNA reads as TGTGCCAGCAGATCACTAGCGGGGGGCCAAACTCGTACCGGGGAGCTGTTTTTT. The rearrangement links TRBV5-4 to TRBJ2-2; the match to TRBD2 covers 12 bases. CDR3 length: 18 residues. Germline V lookup: CDR1 SGHNT, CDR2 YYREEE (reference sequence). V shed 5 bases, J shed 5 bases, and the junction held 13 bases outside the gene matches.